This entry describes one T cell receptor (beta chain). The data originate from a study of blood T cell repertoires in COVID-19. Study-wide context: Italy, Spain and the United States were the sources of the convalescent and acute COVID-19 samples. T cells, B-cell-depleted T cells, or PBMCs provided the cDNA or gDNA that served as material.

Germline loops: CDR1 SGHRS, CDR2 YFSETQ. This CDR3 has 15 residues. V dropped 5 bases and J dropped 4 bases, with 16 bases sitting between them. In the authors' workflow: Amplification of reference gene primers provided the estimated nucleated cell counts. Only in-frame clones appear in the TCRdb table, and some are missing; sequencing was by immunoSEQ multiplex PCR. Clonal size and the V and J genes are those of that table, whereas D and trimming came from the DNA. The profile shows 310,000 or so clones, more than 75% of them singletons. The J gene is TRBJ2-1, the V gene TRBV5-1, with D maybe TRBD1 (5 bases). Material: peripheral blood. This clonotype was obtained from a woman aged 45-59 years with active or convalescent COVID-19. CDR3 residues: CASSMDKESYNEQFF. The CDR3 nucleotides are TGCGCCAGCAGTATGGACAAAGAGTCATACAATGAGCAGTTCTTC.